This is a list of T cell receptor beta chains from one sample in a study of T cell changes during pregnancy in multiple sclerosis. Only in-frame clones appear in the TCRdb table, and some are missing; sequencing was by immunoSEQ multiplex PCR. The sample holds more than 40,000 clones; 91% are singletons and the top ten take 7.5% to 9%. The specimen comprised CD8+ T cells from peripheral blood mononuclear cells, sampled after pregnancy. These receptor sequences come from a female donor with multiple sclerosis, enrolled in a pregnancy study. CDR3s include the opening cysteine and the closing phenylalanine or tryptophan. The order of the fields is D gene, V gene, J gene, clone size, CDR3 DNA, CDR3 protein. The D gene is left open where the match is weak. Clone sizes are given selectively: once, few, many, or a class where the clone is expanded.

NA	TRBV12-5	TRBJ1-5	once	TGTGCTAGTGGTTCCTCGGGGTACAGCAATCAGCCCCAGCATTTT	CASGSSGYSNQPQHF
NA	TRBV7-7	TRBJ1-4	NA	TGTGCCAGCAGCCCACCGTCGAGCGAAAAACTGTTTTTT	CASSPPSSEKLFF
NA	TRBV5-4	TRBJ2-7	NA	TGTGCCAGCACCCAGGAGGGGAGCTACGAGCAGTACTTC	CASTQEGSYEQYF
NA	TRBV29-1	TRBJ1-4	NA	TGCAGCGGGCAGGCCTTAGGAAAACTGTTTTTT	CSGQALGKLFF
NA	TRBV29-1	TRBJ2-2	NA	TGCAGCGTTGCGCTTGCGACAGGCGAGGGGAACACCGGGGAGCTGTTTTTT	CSVALATGEGNTGELFF
TRBD1	TRBV5-5	TRBJ1-2	once	TGTGCCAGCAGCTTGACAGGGGGCGCGGGCTATGGCTACACCTTC	CASSLTGGAGYGYTF
NA	TRBV6-5	TRBJ2-7	NA	TGTGCCAGCAGTTGGGCCCCCCGGGGGGAGCAGTACTTC	CASSWAPRGEQYF
NA	TRBV15	TRBJ2-3	NA	TGTGCCACCAGCACGTCAGATACGCAGTATTTT	CATSTSDTQYF
TRBD2	TRBV5-6	TRBJ2-7	NA	TGTGCCAGTGATGTGGCTAGCGGGAGCTACGAGCAGTACTTC	CASDVASGSYEQYF
TRBD2	TRBV7-8	TRBJ2-5	NA	TGTGCCAGCAGCATCAGGACAGCTAGCGGGAGGGCCGTAGGAGAGACCCAGTACTTC	CASSIRTASGRAVGETQYF
NA	TRBV6-5	TRBJ2-7	NA	TGTGCCAGCGGTATGACAGGCGGCGCCTACGAGCAGTACTTC	CASGMTGGAYEQYF
NA	TRBV6-6	TRBJ1-5	few	TGTGCCAGCAGTTACCTCAATCAGCCCCAGCATTTT	CASSYLNQPQHF
TRBD1	TRBV29-1	TRBJ2-5	NA	TGCAGCGTTTCCGGCCTACAGGGGGAAGAGACCCAGTACTTC	CSVSGLQGEETQYF
NA	TRBV5-4	TRBJ2-7	NA	TGTGCCAGCAGCTTGACAGGGTTGGACCTCCACGAGCAGTACTTC	CASSLTGLDLHEQYF
TRBD1	TRBV7-9	TRBJ1-4	NA	TGTGCCAGCAGCTTAGGGACAGGGGATGAAAAACTGTTTTTT	CASSLGTGDEKLFF
NA	TRBV6-4	TRBJ1-1	NA	TGTGCCAGCAGTGACTCGACGGGAGAAGCTTTCTTT	CASSDSTGEAFF
TRBD2	TRBV6-5	TRBJ2-3	few	TGTGCCAGCAGCGGGAGGGAAACAGATACGCAGTATTTT	CASSGRETDTQYF
TRBD1	TRBV5-1	TRBJ2-7	NA	TGCGCCAGCAGCTCAAGCCTGGGGGACAGGGTCTCCTACGAGCAGTACTTC	CASSSSLGDRVSYEQYF
TRBD1	TRBV2	TRBJ2-5	once	TGTGCCAGCAGTGATGACGGGACAGGGCAAGAGACCCAGTACTTC	CASSDDGTGQETQYF
TRBD1	TRBV27	TRBJ2-7	once	TGTGCCAGCAGTTTTTCAGAGACAGGGAAACACGAGCAGTACTTC	CASSFSETGKHEQYF
NA	TRBV27	TRBJ2-3	NA	TGTGCCAGCAGTTTGGACTTAACTAGCACAGATACGCAGTATTTT	CASSLDLTSTDTQYF
TRBD1	TRBV19	TRBJ2-1	NA	TGTGCCAGTAGTATAGCCCGGACAGGGGGCAATGAGCAGTTCTTC	CASSIARTGGNEQFF
NA	TRBV4-1	TRBJ2-3	NA	TGCGCCAGCAGCCCCCAGGGGCCCACAGATACGCAGTATTTT	CASSPQGPTDTQYF
TRBD2	TRBV27	TRBJ2-1	few	TGTGCCAGCAGTTTAGTAGCGGGAGTGGATGAGCAGTTCTTC	CASSLVAGVDEQFF
TRBD1	TRBV19	TRBJ2-1	NA	TGTGCCAGCGACAGGGGGGATGAGCAGTTCTTC	CASDRGDEQFF
NA	TRBV19	TRBJ1-5	NA	TGTGCCAGTAGTATAGAGATCTACGGACTCAATCAGCCCCAGCATTTT	CASSIEIYGLNQPQHF
TRBD1	TRBV6-6	TRBJ2-5	NA	TGTGCCAGCACCTATGGCGGAAGGACAGGGGAAGAGACCCAGTACTTC	CASTYGGRTGEETQYF
TRBD1	TRBV6-1	TRBJ1-6	NA	TGTGCCAGCAGTTGGACAGGGGACAATTCACCCCTCCACTTT	CASSWTGDNSPLHF
TRBD2	TRBV7-9	TRBJ2-7	NA	TGTGCCAGCAGCTCTACCGGGACTAGATCGGACCCCCTACCCTACGAGCAGTACTTC	CASSSTGTRSDPLPYEQYF
NA	TRBV5-6	TRBJ1-1	once	TGTGCCAGCAGCGACGGAGGTGAAGCTTTCTTT	CASSDGGEAFF
TRBD1	TRBV4-3	TRBJ2-1	NA	TGCGCCAGCAGCCACCCCGGACAGGCGATCTCCTACAATGAGCAGTTCTTC	CASSHPGQAISYNEQFF
NA	TRBV19	TRBJ2-2	NA	TGTGCCAGTAGTGCACAGGTGGGGGGGGAGCTGTTTTTT	CASSAQVGGELFF
NA	TRBV2	TRBJ1-2	NA	TGTGCCAGCAGTGAATCTCCGGGACACGGCAACTATGGCTACACCTTC	CASSESPGHGNYGYTF
TRBD1	TRBV7-6	TRBJ2-7	NA	TGTGCCAGCAGTGGGACAGGGCTCTACGAGCAGTACTTC	CASSGTGLYEQYF
TRBD1	TRBV11-1	TRBJ1-5	NA	TGTGCCGGGACCTACGACCGGGACAGGGAAATTGTGCGCAATCAGCCCCAGCATTTT	CAGTYDRDREIVRNQPQHF
NA	TRBV4-3	TRBJ2-6	few	TGCGCCAGCAGCCAAGGGGAGAACTCTGGGGCCAACGTCCTGACTTTC	CASSQGENSGANVLTF
NA	TRBV5-6	TRBJ2-3	NA	TGTGCCAGCAGCTTCACGGAGGCTTATACGCAGTATTTT	CASSFTEAYTQYF
NA	TRBV5-3	TRBJ2-5	NA	TGTGCCAGAAGCGCGCAACTGACAGACTGGAACCAAGAGACCCAGTACTTC	CARSAQLTDWNQETQYF
TRBD2	TRBV9	TRBJ2-1	NA	TGTGCCAGCAGCGACCAGACTAGCGGGGGGGTGCAAAAGGCCCATGAGCAGTTCTTC	CASSDQTSGGVQKAHEQFF
NA	TRBV2	TRBJ1-1	NA	TGTGCCAGCAGTGGGGTCGGGGACACTGAAGCTTTCTTT	CASSGVGDTEAFF
TRBD2	TRBV5-1	TRBJ2-5	once	TGCGCCAGCAGGCTGACTGGCGGGAGCGGGGAGACCCAGTACTTC	CASRLTGGSGETQYF
TRBD1	TRBV30	TRBJ1-2	NA	TGTGCCTGGAGCCGAATATTCAGGGACAGTTATGGCTACACCTTC	CAWSRIFRDSYGYTF
NA	TRBV5-4	TRBJ2-1	NA	TGTGCCAGCAGTTACCTTGTGGCAGACAATGAGCAGTTCTTC	CASSYLVADNEQFF
NA	TRBV5-6	TRBJ2-5	NA	TGTGCCAGCACCTCCGACGGGAACGGGGAGACCCAGTACTTC	CASTSDGNGETQYF
TRBD2	TRBV27	TRBJ2-7	NA	TGTGCCAGCAGACCCCTTGGGACTAGCGGATTCTACGAGCAGTACTTC	CASRPLGTSGFYEQYF
TRBD1	TRBV7-6	TRBJ1-2	NA	TGTGCCAGCAGCCGGACAGGGGGTTATGGCTACACCTTC	CASSRTGGYGYTF
TRBD2	TRBV6-6	TRBJ2-1	NA	TGTGCCAGCAGTTCCCGGACTAGCGGGAGTCGGGGTGAGCAGTTCTTC	CASSSRTSGSRGEQFF
NA	TRBV29-1	TRBJ1-2	NA	TGCAGCGTGAGGACGGAGGGCTATGGCTACACCTTC	CSVRTEGYGYTF
TRBD2	TRBV2	TRBJ2-3	NA	TGTGCCAGCAGTGATCCTATAGCGGGAGATAGTTCAACGCAGTATTTT	CASSDPIAGDSSTQYF
NA	TRBV2	TRBJ2-7	NA	TGTGCCAGCAGTGATTCGGCGGGCGAGCAGTACTTC	CASSDSAGEQYF
NA	TRBV11-3	TRBJ2-7	NA	TGTGCCAGCAGCCCCCGATCTAGCGCCTACGAGCAGTACTTC	CASSPRSSAYEQYF
TRBD2	TRBV2	TRBJ2-2	NA	TGTGCCAGCAGTGCCCTAGCGGGAGGGCCTAACGGGGAGCTGTTTTTT	CASSALAGGPNGELFF